This TCR beta chain came from a study of chemoradiotherapy in HPV16-positive cancers. Study-wide background: A couple of HPV16-positive patients' cells yielded candidate HPV-specific clones and common motifs.

Samples were taken several times over chemoradiotherapy. Regarding this clone: Antigen specificity is unknown.

Here immunoSEQ multiplex PCR was the method, and the copy in TCRdb shows in-frame clones only, minus some. The sample lists under 15,000 clones, about two thirds occurring once. Study-wide results and limits: During treatment, candidate HPV-specific clones and E7-related motifs expanded in tumor. HPV-responsive T-cell expansion during chemoradiotherapy was linked to improved recurrence-free survival in HPV16-positive patients.

CDR1 SGHRS and CDR2 YFSETQ come from the germline V gene. This CDR3 comprises 15 residues. V shed 2 bases and J shed 5 bases, with 16 bases lying between them. The V and J genes are TRBV5-1 and TRBJ1-1; a possible D gene is TRBD1 (6 bases). The specimen was obtained from a patient who underwent chemoradiotherapy. This receptor was identified in a human donor with HPV-associated anogenital cancer. CDR3 bases: TGCGCCAGCAGCTTAGATACGGGGGGCGAGACTGAAGCTTTCTTT. Protein: CASSLDTGGETEAFF. The full variable domain, with the rest looked up from reference TRBV5-1 and TRBJ1-1, is KAGVTQTPRYLIKTRGQQVTLSCSPISGHRSVSWYQQTPGQGLQFLFEYFSETQRNKGNFPGRFSGRQFSNSRSEMNVSTLELGDSALYLCASSLDTGGETEAFFGQGTRLTVV.